These 2 T cell receptor beta chains share one sample of origin, sequenced in a study of shared clonotypes between healthy human individuals. Here immunoSEQ multiplex PCR was the method, and the copy in TCRdb shows in-frame clones only, minus some. The sample has 900,000 to 1,200,000 clones, approximately 80% seen once; the top ten hold 0.5% to 0.65%. The source material was memory CD4+ T cells from PBMCs. Subset denoted: CD45RA-negative fraction. The receptors derive from a man aged 18 to 29 in good health. Some clones in this sample may be carry-over from other donors' samples.

J is TRBJ2-5 and V is TRBV5-4, with TRBD2 matching over 9 bases. The V gene's germline CDR1 is SGHNT and CDR2 YYREEE (reference sequence). The junction had 7 bases not matched to a gene; V was cut back by 5 bases and J by 5 bases. CDR3 length equals 14 residues. The CDR3 loop reads CASSLAGVGETQYF. CDR3 DNA: TGTGCCAGCAGTTTAGCGGGAGTCGGGGAGACCCAGTACTTC.

The chain has TRBV10-3 and TRBJ2-1, with 7 bases identical to TRBD2. The germline gives CDR1 ENHRY, CDR2 SYGVKD. J lost 5 bases, V lost 10 bases, and 11 bases had no gene match. The CDR3 loop spans 14 amino acids. The CDR3 sequence is CATNTPRGDNEQFF. The CDR3 DNA is TGTGCCACCAACACGCCCCGGGGGGACAATGAGCAGTTCTTC.